Listed below are T cell receptor beta chains from one sample, sequenced in a study of blood T cells in healthy people across ages. TCRdb analysed the 5' RACE reads with MiXCR anew, one entry per CDR3 protein. The data contain 600,000 to 800,000 distinct CDR3 sequences, more than 20% of them singletons. The sequenced sample consisted of blood. The receptor set was obtained from a man between 65 and 80 years old in good health. Both conserved end residues are part of each CDR3.

>TRBV6-5|TRBJ2-3
CASSYRGDTQYF
>TRBV24-1|TRBJ2-5
CATSDPLTTSGRPETQYF
>TRBV29-1|TRBJ1-2
CSVGARDRGYTF
>TRBV7-2|TRBJ2-7
CASSQDREHEQYF
>TRBV24-1|NA
CATSDLLNNGETQYF
>TRBV6-2/TRBV6-3|TRBJ1-4
CASSCRLTNEKLFF
>TRBV5-1|TRBJ2-7
CASSPEAGQGREQYF
>TRBV6-2/TRBV6-3|TRBJ2-4
CASSYTAGTSGSFGKNIQYF
>TRBV28|TRBJ2-1
CASKLAGGYNEQFF
>TRBV24-1|TRBJ2-1
CATSASGLAGDNEQFF
>TRBV7-8|TRBJ1-1
CASSALLTMNTEAFF
>TRBV5-1|TRBJ2-5
CASSSILGNGETQYF
>TRBV4-3|TRBJ2-1
CASSPSGGYNEQFF
>TRBV6-2/TRBV6-3|NA
CASSPGSGTSEQFF
>TRBV6-2/TRBV6-3|TRBJ2-7
CASSAASSYHEQYF
>TRBV2|TRBJ2-3
CASRSTGVGTDTQYF
>TRBV6-1|TRBJ2-1
CASSENGQGRGEQFF
>TRBV28|TRBJ2-6
CASSSTPYRVGANVLTF
>TRBV5-5|TRBJ1-1
CASSFSRGMNTEAFF
>TRBV5-6|TRBJ2-4
CASSLERKLAKNIQYF
>TRBV20-1|TRBJ2-7
CSARGRELSYEQYF
>TRBV6-2/TRBV6-3|TRBJ2-5
CASSWGQKETQYF
>TRBV18|TRBJ2-3
CASSPEVRQYF
>TRBV11-2|TRBJ2-5
CASSLGGWELYQETQYF
>TRBV20-1|TRBJ2-1
CSARDTGERSYNEQFF
>TRBV28|TRBJ2-1
CASRHRDNEQFF
>TRBV25-1|TRBJ2-1
CASSEWGPDRGLYNEQFF
>TRBV4-3|TRBJ1-5
CASSQDELQPQHF
>TRBV5-1|TRBJ2-3
CASSLATGIVKDTQYF
>TRBV10-2|TRBJ1-4
CASRRDQGLATNEKLFF
>TRBV2|TRBJ2-3
CASRSERGRGTDTQYF
>TRBV27|TRBJ2-5
CASSSIRGQGAQETQYF
>TRBV5-1|TRBJ2-3
CASSLEVPGTDTQYF
>TRBV7-2|TRBJ1-1
CASSLTQTNTEAFF
>TRBV3-1|TRBJ2-5
CASSQRRPSGRMRETQYF
>TRBV20-1|NA
CSAREGLAGDEQFF
>TRBV4-1|TRBJ2-3
CASSQETGVGDTQYF
>TRBV9|TRBJ2-1
CASSVELSSYNEQFF
>TRBV6-5|TRBJ2-1
CASSYPGAGYNEQFF
>TRBV4-3|TRBJ2-4
CASSQDPLGATIQYF
>TRBV2|TRBJ2-5
CASSVKGQETQYF